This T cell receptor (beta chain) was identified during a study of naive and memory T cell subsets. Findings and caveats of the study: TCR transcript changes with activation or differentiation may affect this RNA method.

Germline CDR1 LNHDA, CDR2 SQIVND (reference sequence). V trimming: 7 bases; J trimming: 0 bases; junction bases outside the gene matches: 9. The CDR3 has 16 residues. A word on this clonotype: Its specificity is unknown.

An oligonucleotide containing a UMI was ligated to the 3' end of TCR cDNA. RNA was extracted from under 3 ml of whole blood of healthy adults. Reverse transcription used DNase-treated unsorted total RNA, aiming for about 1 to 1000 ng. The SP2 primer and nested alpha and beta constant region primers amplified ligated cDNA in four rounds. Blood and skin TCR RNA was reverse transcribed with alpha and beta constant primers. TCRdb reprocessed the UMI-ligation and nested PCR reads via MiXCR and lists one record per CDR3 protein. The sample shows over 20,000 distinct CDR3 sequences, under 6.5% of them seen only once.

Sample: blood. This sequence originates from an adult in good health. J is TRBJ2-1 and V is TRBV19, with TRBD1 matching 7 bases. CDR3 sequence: CASIAGGQSSYNEQFF. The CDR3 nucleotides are TGTGCCAGTATAGCAGGGGGACAGAGCTCCTACAATGAGCAGTTCTTC.